These T cell receptor beta chains were read from a single sample in a study of cytomegalovirus exposure and HLA in healthy donors. Clones were sequenced by immunoSEQ multiplex PCR, and TCRdb holds only the in-frame ones, with some missing. The sample contains roughly 190,000 clones, approximately 70% of which appear only once. Input material: PBMCs. These receptors were collected from a woman in her 30s in good health and CMV-seronegative. The CDR3 runs from the conserved cysteine through the conserved F or W. Fields, in order: J gene, D gene, V gene, clone size, CDR3 DNA, CDR3 protein. D genes are given only for firm matches. Size values are once, few and many counts, or a class for expanded clones, and some rows have none.

>TRBJ2-7|TRBD1|TRBV5-4|NA
TGTGCCAGCAGCCCGAACAGGGGTAGGGACGAGCAGTACTTC
CASSPNRGRDEQYF
>TRBJ2-1|NA|TRBV19|NA
TGTGCCAGTAGTGTTAATTTTGGGGGGTACAATGAGCAGTTCTTC
CASSVNFGGYNEQFF
>TRBJ2-1|TRBD2|TRBV5-1|NA
TGCGCCAGCAGCTTGGGGGGGGGACTAGCGGGCAGCTCCTACAATGAGCAGTTCTTC
CASSLGGGLAGSSYNEQFF
>TRBJ2-2|NA|TRBV29-1|NA
TGCAGCGTTGGTACAACCGGGGAGCTGTTTTTT
CSVGTTGELFF
>TRBJ1-1|NA|TRBV7-2|NA
TGTGCCAGCAGCTTCGTTGTAGGGGATTGGAATGTGAACACTGAAGCTTTCTTT
CASSFVVGDWNVNTEAFF
>TRBJ2-1|TRBD2|TRBV7-3|NA
TGTGCCAGCAGCTTAGTGCTAGCGGGAGCAGGGGAGCAGTTCTTC
CASSLVLAGAGEQFF
>TRBJ2-7|TRBD1|TRBV4-2|once
TGTGCCAGCAGCCAAGCGCACGGGACAGGGTTCGGCGAGCAGTACTTC
CASSQAHGTGFGEQYF
>TRBJ2-5|NA|TRBV7-8|NA
TGTGCCAGCAGCTTAGATTTGCGGAGAGAACAAGAGACCCAGTACTTC
CASSLDLRREQETQYF
>TRBJ1-2|TRBD1|TRBV7-8|few
TGTGCCAGCAGCTTAGGAAGGGACAGGGTAATAGAGGGCTACACCTTC
CASSLGRDRVIEGYTF
>TRBJ2-7|NA|TRBV2|once
TGTGCCAGCATGGTGGGTTTGGATCGACATGATTACGAGCAGTACTTC
CASMVGLDRHDYEQYF
>TRBJ1-5|NA|TRBV2|few
TGTGCCAGCAGTGATAAGCACCCCTATAGCAATCAGCCCCAGCATTTT
CASSDKHPYSNQPQHF
>TRBJ2-1|TRBD2|TRBV6-6|NA
TGTGCCAGCAGTTACCCAGCGGGGGGATTCGATGAGCAGTTCTTC
CASSYPAGGFDEQFF
>TRBJ2-3|TRBD2|TRBV7-9|NA
TGTTCCAGCAGCCACGGGACTACTATCACAGATACGCAGTATTTT
CSSSHGTTITDTQYF
>TRBJ1-1|NA|TRBV27|NA
TGTGCCAGCAGAGGGCAATCGGGGGGCACTGAAGCTTTCTTT
CASRGQSGGTEAFF
>TRBJ2-2|TRBD2|TRBV7-2|NA
TGTGCCAGCAGCTTCAGGGAGGGTGGCACCGGGGAGCTGTTTTTT
CASSFREGGTGELFF
>TRBJ2-3|NA|TRBV5-1|once
TGCGCCAGCAGCCAAAGCACAGATACGCAGTATTTT
CASSQSTDTQYF
>TRBJ2-3|TRBD2|TRBV13|NA
TGTGCCAGCAGCCGCAGAGAGGGACTAGCGGGAAGCACAGATACGCAGTATTTT
CASSRREGLAGSTDTQYF
>TRBJ1-2|NA|TRBV7-8|once
TGTGCCAGCAGCTTAGGCCAGGGGAACTATGGCTACACCTTC
CASSLGQGNYGYTF
>TRBJ2-1|TRBD2|TRBV5-5|NA
TGTGCCAGCAGCTTGGTAGCGGGGGGGTACAATGAGCAGTTCTTC
CASSLVAGGYNEQFF
>TRBJ2-3|TRBD2|TRBV2|NA
TGTGCCAGCAGCAGACTAGCGGGGATTAGCACAGATACGCAGTATTTT
CASSRLAGISTDTQYF
>TRBJ1-1|NA|TRBV19|NA
TGTGCCAGTAGTATTCTGGGGGCAGAAGCTTTCTTT
CASSILGAEAFF
>TRBJ2-2|NA|TRBV11-3|NA
TGTGCCAGCAGCTCGCCGACAGGCGTTAGCCAGAACACCGGGGAGCTGTTTTTT
CASSSPTGVSQNTGELFF
>TRBJ2-5|NA|TRBV7-6|NA
TGTGCCAGCAGCTTTATTCTATCGGGGGAGACCCAGTACTTC
CASSFILSGETQYF
>TRBJ2-1|NA|TRBV9|NA
TGTGCCAGCAGCGTAGGCGGGACCGATGAGCAGTTCTTC
CASSVGGTDEQFF
>TRBJ1-1|TRBD1|TRBV5-1|NA
TGCGCCAGCAGTGGCGGGATGAGGAGACAGGGGGCCCGCATGAACACTGAAGCTTTCTTT
CASSGGMRRQGARMNTEAFF
>TRBJ1-1|TRBD1|TRBV7-8|NA
TGTGCCAGCAGCTTAGTTGGGGACAGGGGAACTGAAGCTTTCTTT
CASSLVGDRGTEAFF
>TRBJ1-2|TRBD1|TRBV4-3|once
TGCGCCAGCAGCCAAGACCGGACAGGGGGCGGCTACACCTTC
CASSQDRTGGGYTF